What follows are 26 T cell receptor beta chains derived from one specimen sequenced in a study of PD-L1 blockade in urothelial cancer. Profiling relied on immunoSEQ multiplex PCR, and the TCRdb table lists in-frame clones only, not all of them. The sample has about 41,000 clones; 82% are singletons. The input for sequencing was PBMCs, taken around atezolizumab (anti-PD-L1) treatment. All receptors come from a man between 60 and 75 years old with urothelial cancer.

This chain joins TRBV15 and TRBJ2-5, with TRBD1 as a possible D gene (5 bases). Trimming took off 1 base at V and 5 bases at J, with 8 bases between the two ends. Germline CDR1 and CDR2: LNHNV and YYDKDF (reference sequence). The CDR3 runs 13 residues. CDR3 residues: CATSRGRDETQYF. CDR3 nucleotide sequence: TGTGCCACCAGCAGAGGCAGGGATGAGACCCAGTACTTC.

This chain connects TRBV6-1 to TRBJ1-5; 9 nucleotides line up with TRBD1. This CDR3 contains 14 residues. Germline V gives CDR1 MNHNS, CDR2 SASEGT. V was clipped by 7 bases and J by 7 bases; unmatched bases: 8. CDR3 sequence reads: CASMTGTGRQPQHF. In nucleotides, the CDR3 is TGTGCCAGCATGACCGGGACAGGGAGACAGCCCCAGCATTTT.

This chain uses TRBV5-1 with TRBJ1-2; D perhaps matches TRBD1 (5 bases). The CDR3 totals 14 residues. V gave up 0 bases and J gave up 4 bases, with 10 bases separating them. Germline V gene data show CDR1 as SGHRS and CDR2 as YFSETQ. This CDR3 reads CASSLGGGRYGYTF. The CDR3 region has the DNA TGCGCCAGCAGCTTGGGGGGGGGTCGCTATGGCTACACCTTC.

Points on this clone: The same CDR3 is also encoded by other DNA sequences in this sample. J is TRBJ2-7 and V is TRBV7-2, with 9 bases that match TRBD2. Germline-derived CDR1 and CDR2 are SGHTA and FQGNSA. This CDR3 is built from 15 residues. V was clipped by 4 bases and J by 0 bases; unmatched bases: 4. CDR3: CASSSGLAHSYEQYF. CDR3 bases: TGTGCCAGCAGCTCCGGACTAGCGCACTCCTACGAGCAGTACTTC.

The CDR3 loop reads CASSQWNRNSPLHF. Here the CDR3 DNA reads TGTGCCAGCAGCCAGTGGAACAGGAATTCACCCCTCCACTTT. The chain recombines TRBV14 with TRBJ1-6, with a possible D match to TRBD1 (5 bases). This CDR3 comprises 14 residues. Trimming removed 3 bases at V and 7 bases at J, with 10 bases between. Germline-derived CDR1 and CDR2 are SGHDN and FVKESK.

The chain carries TRBV6-1 and TRBJ1-2; a possible D gene is TRBD1 (5 bases). Germline CDR1 reads MNHNS; CDR2 reads SASEGT. CDR3 length: 13 residues. The V end was cut by 5 bases, the J end by 1 base, with 8 bases between. DNA for the CDR3: TGTGCCAGCAGTATGACAGTTAACTATGGCTACACCTTC. Its protein is CASSMTVNYGYTF.

The rearrangement uses TRBV5-5 and TRBJ1-1; 10 bases agree with TRBD1. The ends lost 4 bases at V and 1 base at J; junction bases unmatched: 4. Germline values: CDR1 SGHKS, CDR2 YYEKEE (reference sequence). There are 15 residues in the CDR3. The CDR3 DNA reads as TGTGCCAGCAGCCCTCGACAGGGGGCGAACACTGAAGCTTTCTTT. As protein: CASSPRQGANTEAFF.

The J gene is TRBJ1-1, the V gene TRBV7-8; 10 bases are a match to TRBD1. The germline V gene encodes CDR1 SGHVS and CDR2 FQNEAQ. The CDR3 extends over 14 amino acids. V shed 4 bases and J 6 bases; nucleotides not matched to a gene: 5. The CDR3 is CASSWDRGRPEAFF. The CDR3 DNA sequence: TGTGCCAGCAGCTGGGACAGGGGACGTCCTGAAGCTTTCTTT. Together with reference TRBV7-8 and TRBJ1-1, the CDR3 gives the full variable domain: GAGVSQSPRYKVAKRGQDVALRCDPISGHVSLFWYQQALGQGPEFLTYFQNEAQLDKSGLPSDRFFAERPEGSVSTLKIQRTQQEDSAVYLCASSWDRGRPEAFFGQGTRLTVV.

This clone was found once. The chain carries TRBV14 and TRBJ1-1; 7 bases are a match to TRBD1. The J segment lost 0 bases and the V segment lost 4 bases, leaving 11 bases of the junction unmatched. The length of the CDR3 is 17 residues. From germline, CDR1 is SGHDN and CDR2 FVKESK. As DNA, the CDR3 is TGTGCCAGCAGCCTGAGACAGGGTATAACGGTGAACACTGAAGCTTTCTTT. Protein sequence: CASSLRQGITVNTEAFF. The whole variable domain, remainder taken from reference TRBV14 and TRBJ1-1, is EAGVTQFPSHSVIEKGQTVTLRCDPISGHDNLYWYRRVMGKEIKFLLHFVKESKQDESGMPNNRFLAERTGGTYSTLKVQPAELEDSGVYFCASSLRQGITVNTEAFFGQGTRLTVV.

The chain couples TRBV11-3 to TRBJ2-7; 10 bases match TRBD2. Germline V CDR1 and CDR2: SGHNT, YENEEA. The J segment lost 4 bases and the V segment lost 4 bases, leaving 1 base of the junction unmatched. The CDR3 is made up of 13 amino acids. DNA for the CDR3: TGTGCCAGCAGCTCGACTAGCGGGTACGAGCAGTACTTC. Protein sequence: CASSSTSGYEQYF.

V is TRBV2 and J is TRBJ1-2; 7 bases are shared with TRBD1. This CDR3 contains 19 residues. CDR1 and CDR2 (germline): SNHLY, FYNNEI. Trimming cost V 1 base and J 2 bases; bases outside gene matches: 16. Here the CDR3 DNA reads TGTGCCAGCAGTGAAGGGTTTGACGGACAGGCTAGAACCAACTATGGCTACACCTTC. This encodes CASSEGFDGQARTNYGYTF. Complete variable domain (other parts from reference TRBV2 and TRBJ1-2): EPEVTQTPSHQVTQMGQEVILRCVPISNHLYFYWYRQILGQKVEFLVSFYNNEISEKSEIFDDQFSVERPDGSNFTLKIRSTKLEDSAMYFCASSEGFDGQARTNYGYTFGSGTRLTVV.

V gene TRBV2 combines with J gene TRBJ2-3; 9 positions agree with TRBD2. The junction had 10 bases not matched to a gene; V was cut back by 6 bases and J by 0 bases. The CDR3 loop spans 17 amino acids. Germline V gives CDR1 SNHLY, CDR2 FYNNEI. The CDR3 region is CASRGTSYGSSTDTQYF. The CDR3 region has the DNA TGTGCCAGCAGGGGGACTAGCTACGGTTCTAGCACAGATACGCAGTATTTT.

The chain uses TRBV4-1 and TRBJ1-1; 10 positions match TRBD1. Trimming removed 3 bases from V and 0 bases from J; junction bases left unmatched: 4. The CDR3 sequence is 16 residues long. Germline values: CDR1 MGHRA, CDR2 YSYEKL. The CDR3 loop is CASSHADRGMNTEAFF. The CDR3 nucleotides read TGCGCCAGCAGCCACGCGGACAGGGGGATGAACACTGAAGCTTTCTTT.

The chain carries TRBV5-6 and TRBJ1-4; 9 bases match TRBD1. CDR1 and CDR2 from the germline V gene are SGHDT and YYEEEE. The CDR3 covers 16 residues. The J segment lost 3 bases and the V segment lost 2 bases, leaving 5 bases of the junction unmatched. The CDR3 DNA is TGTGCCAGCAGCTTCGGGACAGGGTATTCTAATGAAAAACTGTTTTTT. This encodes CASSFGTGYSNEKLFF.

V and J are TRBV15 and TRBJ2-1; TRBD2 aligns across 8 bases. This CDR3 region has 16 residues. V trimming: 10 bases; J trimming: 9 bases; junction bases outside the gene matches: 20. The germline V gene has CDR1 LNHNV and CDR2 YYDKDF (reference sequence). CDR3 sequence (DNA): TGTGCCATAACGGAAGTGTCGGTAGCGGGGCGTCGTGAGCAGTTCTTC. Protein product: CAITEVSVAGRREQFF. The full variable domain, in which reference TRBV15 and TRBJ2-1 provide the parts outside the CDR3, is DAMVIQNPRYQVTQFGKPVTLSCSQTLNHNVMYWYQQKSSQAPKLLFHYYDKDFNNEADTPDNFQSRRPNTSFCFLDIRSPGLGDTAMYLCAITEVSVAGRREQFFGPGTRLTVL.

This clone has more than one count but fewer than ten. The gene calls are TRBV4-1 and TRBJ1-2, with a weak D call TRBD1 (6 bases). Germline CDR1 reads MGHRA; CDR2 reads YSYEKL. The CDR3 runs 14 residues. V dropped 4 bases and J dropped 6 bases, with 15 bases sitting between them. CDR3 residues: CASSRPGGADGYTF. CDR3 nucleotides: TGCGCCAGCAGCCGCCCGGGGGGGGCTGATGGCTACACCTTC.

The chain has TRBV6-5 and TRBJ2-7, with a tentative D call TRBD2 (7 bases). The CDR3 sequence is 13 residues long. Germline V lookup: CDR1 MNHEY, CDR2 SVGAGI. Trimming stripped 0 bases from V and 6 bases from J, with 9 bases between. CDR3 sequence (DNA): TGTGCCAGCAGTTACTCGGGGGGGCTCGAGCAGTACTTC. This translates into CASSYSGGLEQYF.

This chain connects TRBV5-6 to TRBJ2-3; 12 bases are a match to TRBD2. J was trimmed by 0 bases and V by 5 bases; bases with no gene match: 1. Germline V lookup: CDR1 SGHDT, CDR2 YYEEEE. CDR3 size: 15 residues. The CDR3 protein is CASSGTSGSTDTQYF. The CDR3 region has the DNA TGTGCCAGCAGTGGGACTAGCGGGAGCACAGATACGCAGTATTTT.

This chain connects TRBV28 to TRBJ1-4; TRBD1 aligns across 8 bases. V was pared by 8 bases and J by 0 bases, with 17 bases of the junction left unmatched. Germline V gene data show CDR1 as MDHEN and CDR2 as SYDVKM. There are 19 residues in the CDR3. DNA of the CDR3: TGTGCCAGCCGCTCGCCGGACAGGGATTTCGATACAACTAATGAAAAACTGTTTTTT. It encodes CASRSPDRDFDTTNEKLFF.

The chain carries TRBV5-1 and TRBJ2-7; maybe TRBD2 (5 bases). This CDR3 comprises 12 residues. V was trimmed by 7 bases and J by 12 bases, leaving 20 bases between them. Germline CDR1 SGHRS, CDR2 YFSETQ. The CDR3 spells CASASLEGYPYF. The CDR3 region has the DNA TGCGCCAGCGCGAGTCTAGAGGGTTATCCGTACTTC.

The genes are TRBV11-1 and TRBJ2-7; D possibly corresponds to TRBD1 (6 bases). This CDR3 is 14 amino acids long. Between the trimmed V and J ends, which lost 4 bases and 5 bases, there was a span of 15 bases. Germline V gives CDR1 SGHAT, CDR2 FQDESV (reference sequence). CDR3 DNA sequence: TGTGCCAGCAGCTCCACAGGGAATCGCCACGAGCAGTACTTC. Translation gives CASSSTGNRHEQYF.

The chain has TRBV5-1 and TRBJ1-2; 7 nucleotides align to TRBD1. This CDR3 comprises 15 residues. V shed 4 bases, J shed 6 bases, and the junction held 12 bases outside the gene matches. Germline-derived CDR1 and CDR2 are SGHRS and YFSETQ. The CDR3 protein is CASSPGQVNLDGYTF. The CDR3 DNA follows: TGCGCCAGCAGCCCTGGACAGGTGAATTTGGATGGCTACACCTTC.

The chain uses TRBV7-8 and TRBJ2-7; D perhaps matches TRBD2 (6 bases). The CDR3 loop spans 18 amino acids. Germline V gene sequence: CDR1 SGHVS, CDR2 FQNEAQ. V lost 2 bases, J lost 6 bases, and 26 bases lay in between. The CDR3 protein is CASSLFPGDDSLGREQYF. Here the CDR3 DNA reads TGTGCCAGCAGCTTATTTCCGGGGGACGACAGTTTGGGCCGCGAGCAGTACTTC.

The gene calls are TRBV5-8 and TRBJ2-6, with D maybe TRBD2 (5 bases). CDR3 size: 18 residues. Germline V gene lookup returns CDR1 SGHTS and CDR2 YDEGEE. V shed 4 bases and J shed 0 bases, with 17 bases lying between them. CDR3 sequence: CASSTGANRDSGANVLTF. The DNA of the CDR3 is TGTGCCAGCAGCACCGGAGCGAACCGGGACTCTGGGGCCAACGTCCTGACTTTC.

This chain connects TRBV4-2 to TRBJ2-2; TRBD2 agrees at 11 bases. The V gene's germline CDR1 is LGHNA and CDR2 YNFKEQ. V trimming: 0 bases; J trimming: 1 base; junction bases outside the gene matches: 7. The CDR3 runs 19 residues. CDR3 region: CASSQDRLAGTQNTGELFF. The CDR3, as DNA: TGTGCCAGCAGCCAAGATAGACTAGCGGGGACCCAGAACACCGGGGAGCTGTTTTTT.

This sequence joins TRBV19 and TRBJ2-2, with 7 bases fitting TRBD1. Trimming at V came to 4 bases and at J to 4 bases, leaving 3 bases not matched to a gene. The length of the CDR3 is 14 residues. Germline V gene data show CDR1 as LNHDA and CDR2 as SQIVND (reference sequence). The CDR3, as DNA: TGTGCCAGTAGTACCACAGGGGTCACCGGGGAGCTGTTTTTT. Encoded protein: CASSTTGVTGELFF.